A selection of T cell receptor beta chains follows, all from one sample in a study of neurological immune-mediated disorders. TCRdb reprocessed the 5' RACE reads via MiXCR and lists one record per CDR3 protein. Of 50,000 to 70,000 distinct CDR3 sequences listed, about 2.5% are singletons. The source material was PBMCs. These receptors were obtained from a man in his forties or fifties with multiple sclerosis. CDR3s include the opening cysteine and the closing phenylalanine or tryptophan. D genes are given only for firm matches. Size is stated for part of the rows, as once, few or many counts, or as a class when the clone is expanded.

>TRBJ2-5|TRBV20-1|13|-|few
CSAGGPNQENQYF
TGCAGTGCTGGGGGCCCGAACCAAGAGAACCAGTACTTC
>TRBJ2-7|TRBV25-1|13|-|many
CASSPPDQYEQYF
TGTGCCAGCTCCCCCCCAGACCAGTACGAGCAGTACTTC
>TRBJ1-6|TRBV6-5|17|-|many
CASSYSKFSGGGSPLHF
TGTGCCAGCAGTTACTCGAAGTTTTCAGGCGGGGGTTCACCCCTCCACTTT
>TRBJ2-7|TRBV7-2|14|TRBD2|many
CASSPGTSNYEQYF
TGTGCCAGCAGCCCCGGGACTAGCAATTACGAGCAGTACTTC
>TRBJ1-2|TRBV5-1|14|-|many
CASRNLGQRDGYTF
TGCGCCAGCAGAAACTTAGGACAGAGGGACGGCTACACCTTC
>TRBJ1-4|TRBV7-9|15|-|many
CASSSTGSGNEKLFF
TGTGCCAGCAGCTCAACAGGGAGTGGAAACGAAAAACTGTTTTTT
>TRBJ2-1|TRBV20-1|15|TRBD2|many
CSAPRASSGGNEQFF
TGCAGTGCTCCCCGGGCGTCTAGCGGGGGCAATGAGCAGTTCTTC
>TRBJ2-5|TRBV7-2|14|TRBD2|many
CASSRGGGPGTQYF
TGTGCCAGCAGCCGGGGCGGGGGGCCCGGGACCCAGTACTTC
>TRBJ1-1|TRBV7-8|14|-|many
CASSLVWRDTEAFF
TGTGCCAGCAGCTTAGTATGGAGGGACACTGAAGCTTTCTTT
>TRBJ1-1|TRBV20-1|13|-|many
CSVGRPSNTEAFF
TGCAGCGTGGGGAGGCCGTCGAACACTGAAGCTTTCTTT
>TRBJ2-5|TRBV5-1|14|-|many
CASSLQGPEETQYF
TGCGCCAGCAGCTTACAGGGTCCGGAAGAGACCCAGTACTTC
>TRBJ2-7|TRBV7-2|14|TRBD1|-
CASSRDRGRYEQYF
TGTGCCAGCAGCCGGGACAGGGGGCGTTACGAGCAGTACTTC
>TRBJ2-1|TRBV6-6|16|TRBD2|many
CASSPRGGLGYNEQFF
TGTGCCAGCAGTCCCCGGGGGGGCCTCGGATACAATGAGCAGTTCTTC
>TRBJ2-1|TRBV30|14|TRBD2|few
CAWEGTSSYNEQFF
TGTGCCTGGGAAGGGACTAGCTCCTACAATGAGCAGTTCTTC
>TRBJ1-5|TRBV7-8|13|-|-
CASSFQGDQPQHF
TGTGCCAGCAGCTTCCAAGGGGATCAGCCCCAGCATTTT
>TRBJ2-3|TRBV5-1|13|TRBD2|many
CASASGGADTQYF
TGCGCCAGCGCTAGCGGGGGGGCAGATACGCAGTATTTT
>TRBJ1-2|TRBV29-1|13|TRBD1|many
CSSQGGTDYGYTF
TGCAGCTCCCAGGGGGGGACGGACTATGGCTACACCTTC
>TRBJ2-1|TRBV20-1|11|-|many
CSAVGWNEQFF
TGCAGTGCAGTAGGTTGGAATGAGCAGTTCTTC
>TRBJ2-4|TRBV7-9|16|-|many
CASSLVLGGAKNIQYF
TGTGCCAGCAGCTTAGTACTGGGGGGTGCCAAAAACATTCAGTACTTC
>TRBJ2-7|TRBV20-1|12|-|many
CSASLSSYEQYF
TGCAGTGCTAGCCTCAGCTCCTACGAGCAGTACTTC
>TRBJ2-1|TRBV28|13|TRBD2|many
CASSLAGGNEQFF
TGTGCCAGCAGTCTCGCGGGGGGCAATGAGCAGTTCTTC
>TRBJ1-1|TRBV7-3|14|TRBD1|many
CASSKDRWSTEAFF
TGTGCCAGCAGCAAGGACAGGTGGTCCACTGAAGCTTTCTTT